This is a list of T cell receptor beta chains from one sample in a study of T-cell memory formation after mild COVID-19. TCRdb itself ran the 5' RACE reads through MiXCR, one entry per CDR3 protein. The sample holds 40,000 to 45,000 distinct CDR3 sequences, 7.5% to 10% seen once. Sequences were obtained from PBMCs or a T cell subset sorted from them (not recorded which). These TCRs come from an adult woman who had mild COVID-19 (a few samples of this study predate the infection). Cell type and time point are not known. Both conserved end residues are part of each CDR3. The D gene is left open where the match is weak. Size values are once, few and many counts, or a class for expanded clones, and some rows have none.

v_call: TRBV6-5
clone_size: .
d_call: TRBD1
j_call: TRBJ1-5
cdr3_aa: CASSWDRGSNQPQHF
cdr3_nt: TGTGCCAGCAGTTGGGACAGGGGTAGCAATCAGCCCCAGCATTTT

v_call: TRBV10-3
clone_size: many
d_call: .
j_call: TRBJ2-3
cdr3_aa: CAISGVTTDTQYF
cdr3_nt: TGTGCCATCAGCGGTGTTACCACAGATACGCAGTATTTT

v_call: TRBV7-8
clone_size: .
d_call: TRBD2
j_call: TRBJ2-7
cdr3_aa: CASSFAGAGYEQYF
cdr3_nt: TGTGCCAGCAGCTTTGCGGGAGCGGGGTACGAGCAGTACTTC

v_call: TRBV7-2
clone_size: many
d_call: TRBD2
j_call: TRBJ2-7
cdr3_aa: CASSLKTSDSYEQYF
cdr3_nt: TGTGCCAGCAGCTTAAAGACTAGCGATTCCTACGAGCAGTACTTC

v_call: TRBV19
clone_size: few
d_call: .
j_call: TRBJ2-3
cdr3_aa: CASSVASTDTQYF
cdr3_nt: TGTGCCAGTAGTGTCGCTAGCACAGATACGCAGTATTTT

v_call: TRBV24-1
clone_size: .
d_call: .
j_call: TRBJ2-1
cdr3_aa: CATSDFKRGNEQFF
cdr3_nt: TGTGCCACCAGTGATTTCAAAAGGGGCAATGAGCAGTTCTTC

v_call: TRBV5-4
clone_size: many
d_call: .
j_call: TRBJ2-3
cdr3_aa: CASSLRTGTHTQYF
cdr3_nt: TGTGCCAGCAGCTTGAGGACCGGGACCCATACGCAGTATTTT

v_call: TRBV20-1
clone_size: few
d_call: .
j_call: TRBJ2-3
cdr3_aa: CSARGDETSTDTQYF
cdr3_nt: TGCAGTGCTAGAGGGGACGAAACTAGCACAGATACGCAGTATTTT

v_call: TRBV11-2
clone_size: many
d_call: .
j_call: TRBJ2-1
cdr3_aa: CASSLVSGFSDEQFF
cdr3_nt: TGTGCCAGCAGCTTAGTCTCTGGTTTTTCCGATGAGCAGTTCTTC

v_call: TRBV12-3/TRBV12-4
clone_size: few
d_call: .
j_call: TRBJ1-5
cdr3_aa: CASRQQDGNQPQHF
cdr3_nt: TGTGCCAGCAGACAACAGGATGGCAATCAGCCCCAGCATTTT

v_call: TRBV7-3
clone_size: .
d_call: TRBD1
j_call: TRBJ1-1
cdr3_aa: CASSLYGSGTGTLNTEAFF
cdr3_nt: TGTGCCAGCAGCTTATATGGGTCCGGGACAGGGACCTTGAACACTGAAGCTTTCTTT

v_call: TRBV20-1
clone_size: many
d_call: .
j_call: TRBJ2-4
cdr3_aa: CSARQGPKNIQYF
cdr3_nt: TGCAGTGCTAGGCAGGGTCCCAAAAACATTCAGTACTTC

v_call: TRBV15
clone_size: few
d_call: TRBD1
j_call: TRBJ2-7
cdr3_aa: CATSRDPTGGSYEQYF
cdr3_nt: TGTGCCACCAGCAGAGATCCGACAGGGGGCTCCTACGAGCAGTACTTC

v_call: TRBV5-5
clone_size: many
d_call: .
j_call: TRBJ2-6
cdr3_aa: CASSLAGGRLSSGANVLTF
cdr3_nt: TGTGCCAGCAGCTTGGCCGGCGGCAGGTTGAGCTCTGGGGCCAACGTCCTGACTTTC

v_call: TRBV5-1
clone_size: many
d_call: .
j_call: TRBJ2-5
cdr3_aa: CASSLALGGETQYF
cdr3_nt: TGCGCCAGCAGCTTGGCCCTGGGTGGAGAGACCCAGTACTTC

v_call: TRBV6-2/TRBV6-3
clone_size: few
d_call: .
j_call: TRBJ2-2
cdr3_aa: CASSPGTQFTGELFF
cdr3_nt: TGTGCCAGCAGTCCCGGGACACAATTCACCGGGGAGCTGTTTTTT

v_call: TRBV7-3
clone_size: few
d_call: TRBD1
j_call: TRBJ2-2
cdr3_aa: CASSLGQGVGELFF
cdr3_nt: TGTGCCAGCAGCTTAGGACAGGGGGTCGGGGAGCTGTTTTTT

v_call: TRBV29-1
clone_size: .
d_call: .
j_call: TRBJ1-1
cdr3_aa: CSVGAGREDTEAFF
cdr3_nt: TGCAGCGTTGGCGCCGGGAGGGAGGACACTGAAGCTTTCTTT

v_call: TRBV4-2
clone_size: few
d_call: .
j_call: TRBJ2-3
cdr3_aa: CASSQDMAGSINTQYF
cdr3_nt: TGTGCCAGCAGCCAAGATATGGCCGGGAGTATAAATACGCAGTATTTT

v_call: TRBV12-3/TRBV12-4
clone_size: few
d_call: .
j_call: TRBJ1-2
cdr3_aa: CASSTLGGRDGYTF
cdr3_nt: TGTGCCAGCAGTACCCTCGGGGGGCGAGATGGCTACACCTTC

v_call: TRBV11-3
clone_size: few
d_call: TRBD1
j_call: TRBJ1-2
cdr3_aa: CASSRRDSYGYTF
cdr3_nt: TGTGCCAGCAGCCGTCGGGACAGCTATGGCTACACCTTC

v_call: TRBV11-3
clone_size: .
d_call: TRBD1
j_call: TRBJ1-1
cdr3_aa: CASSSGGGRGTEAFF
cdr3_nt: TGTGCCAGCAGCTCGGGAGGGGGCCGTGGTACTGAAGCTTTCTTT

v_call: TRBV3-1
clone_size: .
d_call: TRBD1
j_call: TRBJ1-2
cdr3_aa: CASSHWGQDYGYTF
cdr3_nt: TGTGCCAGCAGCCATTGGGGACAGGACTATGGCTACACCTTC

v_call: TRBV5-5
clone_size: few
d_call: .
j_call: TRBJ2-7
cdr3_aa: CASSQTGIGYEQYF
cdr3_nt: TGTGCCAGCAGCCAAACAGGGATAGGCTACGAGCAGTACTTC

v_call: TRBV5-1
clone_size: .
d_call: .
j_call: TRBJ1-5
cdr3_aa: CASSLAWRHLNQPQHF
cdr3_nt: TGCGCCAGCAGCTTGGCCTGGAGACACTTGAATCAGCCCCAGCATTTT

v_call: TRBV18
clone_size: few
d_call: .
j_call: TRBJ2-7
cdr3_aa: CASSELVAYEQYF
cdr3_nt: TGTGCCAGCTCAGAACTAGTTGCCTACGAGCAGTACTTC

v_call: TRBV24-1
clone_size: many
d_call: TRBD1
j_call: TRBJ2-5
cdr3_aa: CATSDTRTGKQETQYF
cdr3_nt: TGTGCCACCAGTGACACAAGGACAGGGAAACAAGAGACCCAGTACTTC

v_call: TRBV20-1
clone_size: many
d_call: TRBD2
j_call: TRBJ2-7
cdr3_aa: CSARLAGGRFEQYF
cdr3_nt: TGCAGTGCTAGGTTAGCGGGAGGTCGTTTCGAGCAGTACTTC

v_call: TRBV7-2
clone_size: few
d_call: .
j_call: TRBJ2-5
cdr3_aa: CASSLSFRGSQETQYF
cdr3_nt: TGTGCCAGCAGCTTAAGTTTTAGGGGTTCCCAAGAGACCCAGTACTTC